This TCR beta chain was recorded in a study of Ad26.COV2.S vaccination and SARS-CoV-2 variants. Findings and caveats of the study: Comparability of non-spike TCR breadth was observed across vaccine and placebo recipients. Placebo recipients trailed vaccine recipients in spike-specific TCR breadth.

Worth noting for this clone: Its specificity is not known.

The CDR3 contains 12 residues. The V end was cut by 5 bases, the J end by 3 bases, with 7 bases between. Assay used: immunoSEQ multiplex PCR; TCRdb lists only in-frame clones, some missing. The table lists about 400,000 clones, approximately 89% of them singletons, with 1.5% to 2% in the top ten. Treatment indicated: approximately 18 received Ad26.COV2.S at low or high dose, single or two shots; five or six received placebo; per-sample allocation not given. Material that was analyzed had been drawn on day 63 after the first vaccine or placebo injection. This person who donated was an adult of 18-55 years in Boston.

The specimen was peripheral blood, collected in a trial of Ad26.COV2.S vaccine versus placebo. The origin of this receptor is a person between 18 and 59 years old who received the Ad26.COV2.S COVID-19 vaccine or a placebo. V gene TRBV12-3 or TRBV12-4 combines with J gene TRBJ2-5; D is ambiguous. CDR3 sequence: CASSRWKETQYF. CDR3 bases: TGTGCCAGCAGTAGGTGGAAAGAGACCCAGTACTTC.